The clone carrying this T cell receptor (beta chain) was observed a handful of times. Its target is unknown. Original methodology: A classifier for distant metastasis in papillary thyroid cancer was constructed using CDR3 differences observed across clinicopathological groups. TCRdb ran MiXCR on the PCR reads. The V and J calls were determined by TCRdb, not by the authors. The sample holds about 53,000 clones, about 20% seen once. This sample was taken from a study of metastatic and nonmetastatic thyroid tumors. Study details: From malignant and benign thyroid patients, repertoires in blood and in tumor or nodule tissue were compared. General study findings and limits: Significantly greater TCR beta diversity was reportedly found in malignant thyroid tumors than in benign nodules (in blood and tumor).

Trimming removed 7 bases at V and 2 bases at J, with 15 bases between. CDR3 length: 14 residues. The germline V gene has CDR1 MGHDK and CDR2 SYGVNS. Every patient was untreated before thyroid surgery. The sequenced sample was blood. The TCR sequence derives from a female donor with papillary thyroid cancer or a benign thyroid nodule (not recorded which). Some clones in this sample may be carry-over from other donors' samples. This chain connects TRBV25-1 to TRBJ2-7; D is ambiguous. This CDR3 reads CASIDTYQAYEQYF. The CDR3 coding sequence is TGTGCCAGCATTGATACCTACCAAGCCTACGAGCAGTACTTC.